Here is one T cell receptor beta chain with its context. Antigen unknown. The table came from immunoSEQ multiplex PCR; TCRdb's copy has only in-frame clones and leaves some out. This sample has some 77,000 clones; 80% to 90% occur once, and the top ten carry roughly 5.5%. These data originate in a study of OX40 agonist ivuxolimab in advanced cancers. Regarding the study as a whole: In the 0.1 to 3.0 mg/kg range, CD4+ and CD8+ blood T cells had expanded clonally by week 6.

The CDR3 spans 12 residues. CDR1 SGHAT and CDR2 FQDESV come from the germline V gene (reference sequence). Peripheral blood came from all dose cohorts at three timepoints. This TCR was recovered from an adult with an advanced solid tumor such as melanoma, head and neck, liver or kidney cancer. This specimen consisted of CD4+ or CD8+ T cells sorted from blood, obtained in a trial of the OX40 agonist ivuxolimab. This rearrangement joins TRBV11-1 to TRBJ2-5; D is uncertain. TRBJ2-7 explains the end of the DNA better; the J call may be wrong. CDR3 sequence (DNA): TGTGCCAGCCGCGCAAGCTCCTACGAGCAGTACTTC. Encoded protein: CASRASSYEQYF.